This TCR beta chain was sequenced for a study of shared clonotypes between healthy human individuals. Study outcomes and limitations: With a few donors compared, roughly 5% of naive CD4 clonotypes were shared.

Details on this clone: Its antigen is still unknown. The junction and the germline gene differ at one end; a read error may be behind it.

The CDR3 is 18 residues long. Germline V gene data show CDR1 as LNHDA and CDR2 as SQIVND (reference sequence). Assay used: immunoSEQ multiplex PCR; TCRdb lists only in-frame clones, some missing. The sample consists of more than 2 million clones, about 94% of them appearing once. The receptor was derived from a young man in good health. Sample: naive CD4+ T cells sorted from blood. This sample's subset: CD45RA+ positively selected. The J gene is TRBJ2-3, the V gene TRBV19; 12 nucleotides align to TRBD2. The CDR3 nucleotides read TGTGCCTGTAGCCCCACTAGCGGGGGGTCGGGGGGCACAGATACGCAGTATTTT. Protein product: CACSPTSGGSGGTDTQYF. The whole variable domain, remainder taken from reference TRBV19 and TRBJ2-3, is DGGITQSPKYLFRKEGQNVTLSCEQNLNHDAMYWYRQDPGQGLRLIYYSQIVNDFQKGDIAEGYSVSREKKESFPLTVTSAQKNPTAFYLCACSPTSGGSGGTDTQYFGPGTRLTVL.